Here is one T cell receptor beta chain with its context. Its matching antigen is unknown. The data were obtained in a study of cytomegalovirus exposure and HLA in healthy donors. Whole-study context: There were some 410 genotyped donors. Of these, roughly 80% fell in the genetic ancestry cluster associated with self-reported Caucasian donors. Study-wide points: Diagnosis of cytomegalovirus status made by the classifier reportedly showed high specificity and sensitivity. The study designated fewer than 200 TCR beta chains cytomegalovirus-associated. Prior analysis indicated that the majority of TCR beta V segments exhibited productivity approximately 87% or approximately 30% of the time.

Primers: 60 Vbeta forward and 13 Jbeta reverse. Some clones are missing from TCRdb's copy, which holds only in-frame ones; the method was immunoSEQ multiplex PCR. The table shows 95,000 to 150,000 clones, with 72% occurring only once. This CDR3 region has 17 residues. V lost 6 bases and J lost 5; bases outside the gene matches: 14. Per germline, CDR1 SGHAT and CDR2 FQNNGV. This receptor was obtained from a man aged 25 to 45 in good health and CMV-seronegative. V usage is TRBV11-2 and J usage is TRBJ2-1; 9 bases line up with TRBD1. The sequenced sample was PBMCs. Written as DNA, the CDR3 is TGTGCCAGCAGTCAACCGACAGGGGGTGCTTTAAACAATGAGCAGTTCTTC. Translated, it gives CASSQPTGGALNNEQFF.